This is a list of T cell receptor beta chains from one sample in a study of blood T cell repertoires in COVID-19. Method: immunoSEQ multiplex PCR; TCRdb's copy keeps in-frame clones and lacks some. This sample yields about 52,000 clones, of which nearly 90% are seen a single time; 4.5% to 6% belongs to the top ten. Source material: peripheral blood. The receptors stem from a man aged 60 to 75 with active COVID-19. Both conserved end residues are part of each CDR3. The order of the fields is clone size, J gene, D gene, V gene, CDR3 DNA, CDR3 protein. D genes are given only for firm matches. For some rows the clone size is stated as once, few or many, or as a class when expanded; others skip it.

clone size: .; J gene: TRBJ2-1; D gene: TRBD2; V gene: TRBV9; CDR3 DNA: TGTGCCAGCAGCCCCCTAGCGGGAGGGGGCAATGAGCAGTTCTTC; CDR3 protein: CASSPLAGGGNEQFF
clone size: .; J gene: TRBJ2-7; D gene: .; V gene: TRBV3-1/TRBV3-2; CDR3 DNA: TGTGCCAGCAGCCAAGGGGGGCGAGGCAACGAGCAGTACTTC; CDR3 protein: CASSQGGRGNEQYF
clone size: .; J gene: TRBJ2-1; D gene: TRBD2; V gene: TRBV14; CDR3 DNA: TGTGCCAGCAGCCATGGGACTAGCGGCTACAATGAGCAGTTCTTC; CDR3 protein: CASSHGTSGYNEQFF
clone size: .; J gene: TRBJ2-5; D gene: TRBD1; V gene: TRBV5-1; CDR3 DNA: TGCGCCAGCAGCTTGCGCGGACAGGGTAATGGACAAGAGACCCAGTACTTC; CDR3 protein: CASSLRGQGNGQETQYF
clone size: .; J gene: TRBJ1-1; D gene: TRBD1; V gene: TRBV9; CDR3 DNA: TGTGCCAGCAGCGTAGGGGACAGGGAGGGCGCTTTCTTT; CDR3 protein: CASSVGDREGAFF
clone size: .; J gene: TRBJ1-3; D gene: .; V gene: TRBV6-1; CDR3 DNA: TGTGCCAGCAGTGTCCTCCCGACGGGGGATTCGGGAAACACCATATATTTT; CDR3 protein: CASSVLPTGDSGNTIYF
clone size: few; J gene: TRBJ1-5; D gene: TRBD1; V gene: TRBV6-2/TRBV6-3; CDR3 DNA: TGTGCCAGCAACCCGGGACAGAGCAATCAGCCCCAGCATTTT; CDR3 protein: CASNPGQSNQPQHF
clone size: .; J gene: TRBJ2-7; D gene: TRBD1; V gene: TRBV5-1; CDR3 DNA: TGCGCCAGCAGCGTTAGACAGGGCTCCTACGAGCAGTACTTC; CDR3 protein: CASSVRQGSYEQYF
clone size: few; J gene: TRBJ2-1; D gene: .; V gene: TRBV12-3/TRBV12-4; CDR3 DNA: TGTGCCAGCAGGGACAGAAACAATGAGCAGTTCTTC; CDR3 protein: CASRDRNNEQFF
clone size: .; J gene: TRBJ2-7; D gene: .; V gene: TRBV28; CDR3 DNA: TGTGCCAGCAGTTTTTTTAGAAGCGGGCGCGAGCAGTACTTC; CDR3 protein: CASSFFRSGREQYF
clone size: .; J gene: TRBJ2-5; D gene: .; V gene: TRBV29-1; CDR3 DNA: TGCAGCGTTGACCTGACAGTTCGGGAGACCCAGTACTTC; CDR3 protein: CSVDLTVRETQYF
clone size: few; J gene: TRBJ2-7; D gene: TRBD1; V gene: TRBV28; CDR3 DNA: TGTGCCAGCAGTTTCGGAGACAGGGGGTTTTGGTACGAGCAGTACTTC; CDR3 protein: CASSFGDRGFWYEQYF
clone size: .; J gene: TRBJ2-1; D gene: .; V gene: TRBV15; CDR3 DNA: TGTGCCACCAGCAGAAAACAGGAAAACAATGAGCAGTTCTTC; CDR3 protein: CATSRKQENNEQFF
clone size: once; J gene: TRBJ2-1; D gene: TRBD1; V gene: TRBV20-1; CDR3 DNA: TGCAGTGCTAAAGACAGGGGCGAGCAGTTCTTC; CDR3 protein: CSAKDRGEQFF
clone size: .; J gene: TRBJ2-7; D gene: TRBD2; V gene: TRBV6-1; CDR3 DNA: TGTGCCAGCAGTGTTCGGACTAGCGGGAGCTCCTACGAGCAGTACTTC; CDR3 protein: CASSVRTSGSSYEQYF
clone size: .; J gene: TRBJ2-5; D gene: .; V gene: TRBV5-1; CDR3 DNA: TGCGCCGGGGCCCCGGGCGGGGGCCGTGGTATGGAGACCCAGTACTTC; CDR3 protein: CAGAPGGGRGMETQYF
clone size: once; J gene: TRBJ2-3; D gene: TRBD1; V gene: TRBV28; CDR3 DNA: TGTGCCAGCAGGGGACAGGGGTACACAGATACGCAGTATTTT; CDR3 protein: CASRGQGYTDTQYF
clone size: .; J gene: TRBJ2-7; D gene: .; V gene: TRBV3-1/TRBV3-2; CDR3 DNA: TGTGCCAGCAGCCGAATATCCACGGCCTACGAGCAGTACTTC; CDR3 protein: CASSRISTAYEQYF
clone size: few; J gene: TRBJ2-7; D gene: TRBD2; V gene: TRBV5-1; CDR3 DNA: TGCGCCAGCAGCTTGGTTCTAGCGGGAGGTCAAGGCTACGAGCAGTACTTC; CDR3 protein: CASSLVLAGGQGYEQYF
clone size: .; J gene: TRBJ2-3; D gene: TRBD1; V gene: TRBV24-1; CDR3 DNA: TGTGCCACCTCCGACAGGGTCCGCACAGATACGCAGTATTTT; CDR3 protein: CATSDRVRTDTQYF
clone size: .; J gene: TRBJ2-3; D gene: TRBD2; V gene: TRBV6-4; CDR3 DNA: TGTGCCAGCAGTGCCACTAGCGGGAGGACAGATACGCAGTATTTT; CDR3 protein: CASSATSGRTDTQYF
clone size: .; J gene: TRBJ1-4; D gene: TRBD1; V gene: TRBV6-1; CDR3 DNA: TGTGCCAGCAGTGAGGGACAGCAGGGGTATGAAAAACTGTTTTTT; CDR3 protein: CASSEGQQGYEKLFF
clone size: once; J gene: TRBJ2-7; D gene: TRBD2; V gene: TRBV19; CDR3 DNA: TGTGCCAGTAGTAGGACTAGCGGGACCTACGAGCAGTACTTC; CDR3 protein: CASSRTSGTYEQYF
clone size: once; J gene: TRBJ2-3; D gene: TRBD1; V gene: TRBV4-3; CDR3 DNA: TGCGCCAGCAGCCTGAAAACCCCGGGACAGGGGCGCGCAGATACGCAGTATTTT; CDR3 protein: CASSLKTPGQGRADTQYF
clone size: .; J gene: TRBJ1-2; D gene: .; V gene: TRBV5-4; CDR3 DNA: TGTGCCAGCAGCTTGCCAGGGATCTGGGTCTATGGCTACACCTTC; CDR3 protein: CASSLPGIWVYGYTF
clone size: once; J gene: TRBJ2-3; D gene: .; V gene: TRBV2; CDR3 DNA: TGTGCCAGCAGTGTTAGAGGGATCACAGATACGCAGTATTTT; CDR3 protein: CASSVRGITDTQYF
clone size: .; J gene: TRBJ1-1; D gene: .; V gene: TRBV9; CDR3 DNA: TGTGCCAGCAGCGTAGCCATGAACACTGAAGCTTTCTTT; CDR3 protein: CASSVAMNTEAFF
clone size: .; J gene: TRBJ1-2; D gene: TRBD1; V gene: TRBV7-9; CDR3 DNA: TGTGCCAGCAGCTTCATTTCAGGGGGCGAGGGCTACACCTTC; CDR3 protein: CASSFISGGEGYTF
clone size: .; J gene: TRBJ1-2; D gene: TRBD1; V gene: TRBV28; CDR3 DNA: TGTGCCAGCAGGCGGACAGGGGTGGCTTATGGCTACACCTTC; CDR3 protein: CASRRTGVAYGYTF
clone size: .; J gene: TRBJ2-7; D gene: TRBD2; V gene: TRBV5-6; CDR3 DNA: TGTGCCAGCAGTACGACTAGCATGCCCTACGAGCAGTACTTC; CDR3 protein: CASSTTSMPYEQYF
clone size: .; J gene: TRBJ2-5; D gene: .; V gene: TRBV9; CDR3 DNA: TGTGCCAGCACCAAAGGCGGGCCCAGGCTTCAAGAGACCCAGTACTTC; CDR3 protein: CASTKGGPRLQETQYF
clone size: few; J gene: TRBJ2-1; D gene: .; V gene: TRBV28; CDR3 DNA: TGTGCCAGCAGTTCTACCATATACGGGAATGAGCAGTTCTTC; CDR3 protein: CASSSTIYGNEQFF
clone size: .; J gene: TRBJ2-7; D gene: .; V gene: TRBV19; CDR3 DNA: TGTGCCAGTAGTGCAACGTACCTAGCGAAAAGCCACGAGCAGTACTTC; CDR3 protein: CASSATYLAKSHEQYF
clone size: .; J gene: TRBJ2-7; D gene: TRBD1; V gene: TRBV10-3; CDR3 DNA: TGTGCCATCAGCGCGGGACAGGGGACCACCTACGAGCAGTACTTC; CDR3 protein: CAISAGQGTTYEQYF
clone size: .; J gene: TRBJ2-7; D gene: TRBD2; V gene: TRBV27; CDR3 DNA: TGTGCCAGCAGTTACAGGACTGCCGCGGGGGGCGAGCAGTACTTC; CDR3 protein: CASSYRTAAGGEQYF
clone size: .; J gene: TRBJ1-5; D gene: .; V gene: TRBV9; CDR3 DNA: TGTGCCAGCAGCCAAGGTTCAGGCCCCCAGCATTTT; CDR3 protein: CASSQGSGPQHF
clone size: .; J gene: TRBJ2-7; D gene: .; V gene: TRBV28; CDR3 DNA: TGTGCCAGCAGAAATACAGGGTTCACCTACGAGCAGTACTTC; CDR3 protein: CASRNTGFTYEQYF
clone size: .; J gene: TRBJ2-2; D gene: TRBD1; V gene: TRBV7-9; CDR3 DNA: TGTGCCCAAGGGACAGAAGTAAACACCGGGGAGCTGTTTTTT; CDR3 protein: CAQGTEVNTGELFF
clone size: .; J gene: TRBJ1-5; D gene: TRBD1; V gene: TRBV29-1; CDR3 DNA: TGCAGCGTTACAACAGGGGATCGGAATCAGCCCCAGCATTTT; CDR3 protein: CSVTTGDRNQPQHF
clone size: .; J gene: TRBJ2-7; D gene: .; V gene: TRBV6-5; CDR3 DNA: TGTGCCAGCAAGGACACAATCTCTACCTACGAGCAGTACTTC; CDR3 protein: CASKDTISTYEQYF
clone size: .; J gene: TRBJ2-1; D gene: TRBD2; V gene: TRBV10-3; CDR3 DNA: TGTGCCATCTCTACGGGTGGACTAGCGGGAGTGTCCTATGAGCAGTTCTTC; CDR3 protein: CAISTGGLAGVSYEQFF
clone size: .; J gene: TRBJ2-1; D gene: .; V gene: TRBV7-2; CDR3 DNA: TGTGCCAGCAGCCAGCGCAGGGTCAATGAGCAGTTCTTC; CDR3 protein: CASSQRRVNEQFF
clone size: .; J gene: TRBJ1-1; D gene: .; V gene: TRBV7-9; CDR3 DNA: TGTGCCAGCAGCTTAGGGCGCGGGTTCACTGAAGCTTTCTTT; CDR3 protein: CASSLGRGFTEAFF
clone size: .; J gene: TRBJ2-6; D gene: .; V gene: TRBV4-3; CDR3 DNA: TGCGCCAGCAGCCAAGATCCCGGACAGAACTCTGGGGCCAACGTCCTGACTTTC; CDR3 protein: CASSQDPGQNSGANVLTF
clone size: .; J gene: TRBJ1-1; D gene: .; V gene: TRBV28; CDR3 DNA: TGTGCCAGCAGCCCAGGGTTTGAAGCTTTCTTT; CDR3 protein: CASSPGFEAFF
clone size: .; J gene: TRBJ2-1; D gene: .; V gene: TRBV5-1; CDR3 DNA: TGCGCCAGCAGCTTAGGAGCGGACTACAATGAGCAGTTCTTC; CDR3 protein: CASSLGADYNEQFF
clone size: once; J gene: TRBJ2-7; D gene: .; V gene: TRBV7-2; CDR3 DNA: TGTGCCAGCAGCTTAGCGCGGAGCTCGTCCTACGAGCAGTACTTC; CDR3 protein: CASSLARSSSYEQYF